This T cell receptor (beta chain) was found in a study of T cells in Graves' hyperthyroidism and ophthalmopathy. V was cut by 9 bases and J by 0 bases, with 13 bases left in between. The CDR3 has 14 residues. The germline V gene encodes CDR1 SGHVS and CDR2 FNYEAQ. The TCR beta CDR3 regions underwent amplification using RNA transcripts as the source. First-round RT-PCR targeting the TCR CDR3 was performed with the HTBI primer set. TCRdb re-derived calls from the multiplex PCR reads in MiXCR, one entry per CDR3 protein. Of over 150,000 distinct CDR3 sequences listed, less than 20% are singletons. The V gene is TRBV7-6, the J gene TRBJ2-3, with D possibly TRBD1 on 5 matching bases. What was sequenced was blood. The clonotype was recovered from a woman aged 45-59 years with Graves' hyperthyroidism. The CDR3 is CASTHRRSTDTQYF. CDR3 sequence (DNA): TGTGCCAGTACACACAGGAGAAGCACAGATACGCAGTATTTT.